The clone carrying this TCR beta chain occurred a few times. What it binds is unknown. The CDR3 has 14 amino acids. With 1 base removed from V and 1 base from J, the gap between germline ends came to 6 bases. CDR1 and CDR2 from the germline V gene are SNHLY and FYNNEI. This sample was taken from a study of T-cell memory formation after mild COVID-19. After 5'RACE with constant-segment primers, TCR alpha and TCR beta cDNA libraries carrying sample barcodes and UMIs were obtained. TCRdb called the 5' RACE reads again in MiXCR, with one record for every CDR3 protein. This table has roughly 410,000 distinct CDR3 sequences, about 24% appearing once. General study findings and limits: Confirmation was lacking for SARS-CoV-2 specificity of second-wave clones that peaked on day 37. Shrinking CD4+ clones resided mostly in CM and EM, and CD8+ ones in EMRA.

The sample taken for sequencing was PBMCs or a T cell subset sorted from them (not recorded which). This TCR came from an adult woman who had mild COVID-19 (a few samples of this study predate the infection). Cell type and time point are not known. The chain links TRBV2 to TRBJ2-3; the D is unclear. Here the CDR3 reads CASSEGIRTDTQYF. The DNA for the CDR3 is TGTGCCAGCAGTGAAGGGATTCGCACAGATACGCAGTATTTT.